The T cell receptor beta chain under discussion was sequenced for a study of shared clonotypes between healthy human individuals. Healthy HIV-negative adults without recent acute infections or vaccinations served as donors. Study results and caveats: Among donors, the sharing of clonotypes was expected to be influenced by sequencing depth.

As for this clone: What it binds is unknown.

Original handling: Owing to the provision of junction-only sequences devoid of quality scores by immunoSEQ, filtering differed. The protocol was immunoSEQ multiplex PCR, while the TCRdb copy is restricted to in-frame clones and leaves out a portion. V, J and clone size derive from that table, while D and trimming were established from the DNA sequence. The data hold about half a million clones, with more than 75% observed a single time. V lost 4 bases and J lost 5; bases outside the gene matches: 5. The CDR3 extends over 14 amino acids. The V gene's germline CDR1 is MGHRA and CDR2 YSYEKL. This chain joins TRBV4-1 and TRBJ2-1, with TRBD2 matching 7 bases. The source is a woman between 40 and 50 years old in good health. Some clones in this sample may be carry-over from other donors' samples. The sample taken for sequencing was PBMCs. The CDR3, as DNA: TGCGCCAGCAGCCCATTCGCGGGGGACAATGAGCAGTTCTTC. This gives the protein CASSPFAGDNEQFF.